This is a list of T cell receptor beta chains from one sample in a study of T cell repertoires in cytomegalovirus infection. The antigens these receptors bind are not known. A single record per CDR3 protein comes from TCRdb applying MiXCR to the reads. The repertoire holds hundreds of thousands of distinct CDR3 sequences, with roughly 30% as singletons. The sequencing here drew on cultured CD8+ T cells from PBMCs, taken from culture after CMV antigen stimulation. These receptors were taken from a human donor in good health (CMV status not recorded). Some clones in this sample may be carry-over from other donors' samples. Both conserved end residues are part of each CDR3. Each record gives: J gene, clone size, V gene, D gene, CDR3 protein, CDR3 DNA. D genes are given only for firm matches. Not all rows give a size; the values are once, few, many and, for expanded clones, a class.

TRBJ2-2	few	TRBV12-3/TRBV12-4	TRBD2	CASSLSSLGLVNTGELFF	TGTGCCAGCAGTTTAAGTTCCCTGGGACTAGTGAACACCGGGGAGCTGTTTTTT
TRBJ1-3	-	TRBV7-9	TRBD1	CASSPPTGGRDTIYF	TGTGCCAGCAGCCCTCCGACAGGGGGTAGAGACACCATATATTTT
TRBJ1-1	-	TRBV6-1	-	CASSERPEAFF	TGTGCCAGCAGTGAAAGGCCTGAAGCTTTCTTT
TRBJ2-2	-	TRBV4-2	-	CASSQNREIGELFF	TGTGCCAGCAGCCAAAACAGGGAGATCGGGGAGCTGTTTTTT
TRBJ2-3	-	TRBV24-1	-	CATSSFRLTDTQYF	TGTGCCACCAGTTCCTTCAGACTCACAGATACGCAGTATTTT
TRBJ2-1	-	TRBV19	TRBD2	CASSPGPSGLADNEQFF	TGTGCCAGTAGTCCCGGCCCCTCGGGACTAGCGGACAATGAGCAGTTCTTC
TRBJ1-5	few	TRBV20-1	-	CSARERGSNQPQHF	TGCAGTGCCAGGGAACGGGGTAGCAATCAGCCCCAGCATTTT
TRBJ1-1	few	TRBV6-1	-	CASSERDLNTEAFF	TGTGCCAGCAGTGAAAGGGACCTGAACACTGAAGCTTTCTTT
TRBJ1-1	-	TRBV7-9	TRBD1	CASSSEFRDRGYTEAFF	TGTGCCAGCAGCTCTGAATTCCGGGACAGGGGATACACTGAAGCTTTCTTT
TRBJ1-1	few	TRBV4-2	-	CASSQGGASNTEAFF	TGTGCCAGCAGCCAAGGGGGCGCCTCGAACACTGAAGCTTTCTTT
TRBJ2-2	-	TRBV20-1	TRBD1	CSAPYRGRENTGELFF	TGCAGTGCTCCTTACAGGGGGCGGGAGAACACCGGGGAGCTGTTTTTT
TRBJ2-4	many	TRBV27	-	CASSLEGHPRDIQYF	TGTGCCAGCAGCCTTGAGGGACACCCTAGGGACATTCAGTACTTC
TRBJ2-5	-	TRBV27	TRBD1	CASSFWDSTQETQYF	TGTGCCAGCAGTTTTTGGGACAGCACTCAAGAGACCCAGTACTTC
TRBJ2-2	-	TRBV14	-	CASSHAAPQAITGELFF	TGTGCCAGCAGCCACGCCGCGCCCCAGGCGATCACCGGGGAGCTGTTTTTT
TRBJ1-1	-	TRBV28	-	CASSELFKTALVTEAFF	TGTGCCAGCAGCGAGCTGTTTAAGACAGCCTTGGTCACTGAAGCTTTCTTT
TRBJ1-5	-	TRBV7-8	-	CASSLWAASNQPQHF	TGTGCCAGCAGCTTGTGGGCAGCGAGCAATCAGCCCCAGCATTTT
TRBJ1-2	-	TRBV7-4	-	CASSPWWEGPSYGYTF	TGTGCCAGCAGCCCCTGGTGGGAGGGGCCCAGCTATGGCTACACCTTC
TRBJ2-1	few	TRBV27	TRBD2	CASSSLSSGGARNEQFF	TGTGCCAGCAGTTCACTCTCTAGCGGGGGGGCCAGGAATGAGCAGTTCTTC
TRBJ1-5	many	TRBV27	TRBD1	CASSASTGYHQPQHF	TGTGCCAGCAGTGCCTCGACAGGGTACCATCAGCCCCAGCATTTT
TRBJ2-1	-	TRBV19	-	CASSMLPRGDEQFF	TGTGCCAGTAGTATGCTGCCTAGGGGAGACGAGCAGTTCTTC
TRBJ1-1	-	TRBV27	TRBD1	CASSPPGQGANTEAFF	TGTGCCAGCAGTCCACCTGGCCAGGGGGCGAACACTGAAGCTTTCTTT
TRBJ2-1	-	TRBV27	TRBD1	CASSSGQGPEQFF	TGTGCCAGCAGTTCCGGACAGGGCCCTGAGCAGTTCTTC
TRBJ2-3	many	TRBV9	-	CASSVRGGASTDTQYF	TGTGCCAGCAGCGTACGAGGGGGGGCTAGCACAGATACGCAGTATTTT
TRBJ1-3	-	TRBV5-1	-	CVVSSGNTIYF	TGCGTCGTTTCCTCTGGAAACACCATATATTTT
TRBJ2-1	many	TRBV7-6	TRBD2	CASSSRTSGGPNSSYNEQFF	TGTGCCAGCAGCTCCAGGACTAGCGGGGGCCCTAACAGCTCCTACAATGAGCAGTTCTTC
TRBJ2-5	-	TRBV5-5	TRBD1	CASSLVGQGGLQETQYF	TGTGCCAGCAGCTTGGTTGGACAGGGTGGGCTCCAAGAGACCCAGTACTTC
TRBJ2-3	few	TRBV20-1	TRBD2	CSARDRRLAGPGDTQYF	TGCAGTGCTAGAGATCGGAGGCTAGCGGGTCCCGGGGATACGCAGTATTTT
TRBJ1-4	few	TRBV7-9	-	CASSPTVGNEKLFF	TGTGCCAGCAGCCCCACGGTGGGTAATGAAAAACTGTTTTTT
TRBJ2-5	-	TRBV7-9	TRBD2	CASSPHLAGGLQETQYF	TGTGCCAGCAGCCCTCACTTAGCGGGGGGCCTGCAAGAGACCCAGTACTTC
TRBJ2-1	-	TRBV6-2/TRBV6-3	TRBD2	CASSYAGVSSYNEQFF	TGTGCCAGCAGTTACGCGGGGGTAAGCTCCTACAATGAGCAGTTCTTC
TRBJ1-2	few	TRBV7-6	TRBD1	CASSQSTGGNYGYTF	TGTGCCAGCAGCCAATCAACAGGGGGGAACTATGGCTACACCTTC
TRBJ2-4	-	TRBV28	-	CASSLFDIAKNIQYF	TGTGCCAGCAGTTTGTTTGATATAGCCAAAAACATTCAGTACTTC
TRBJ2-2	-	TRBV7-9	-	CASSWQGFGTGELFF	TGTGCCAGCAGCTGGCAGGGCTTTGGGACCGGGGAGCTGTTTTTT
TRBJ2-1	-	TRBV6-5	TRBD1	CASSEIYRDRAFFMGSYNEQFF	TGTGCCAGCAGTGAAATCTATAGGGACAGAGCGTTTTTTATGGGCTCCTACAATGAGCAGTTCTTC
TRBJ1-2	once	TRBV5-6	-	CASSLGPATGPGDYGYTF	TGTGCCAGCAGCTTGGGCCCGGCCACAGGGCCGGGGGACTATGGCTACACCTTC
TRBJ2-1	few	TRBV6-6	-	CASIGSSYNEQFF	TGTGCCAGCATCGGGAGCTCCTACAATGAGCAGTTCTTC
TRBJ1-2	-	TRBV7-9	-	CASSLGGTEENTF	TGTGCCAGCAGCTTAGGTGGGACGGAGGAGAACACCTTC
TRBJ2-3	-	TRBV11-2	TRBD2	CASSPRRGTDTQYF	TGTGCCAGCAGCCCGAGGCGGGGGACAGATACGCAGTATTTT
TRBJ1-2	many	TRBV7-8	TRBD1	CASSFTGTGFNYGYTF	TGTGCCAGCAGCTTTACCGGGACAGGGTTTAACTATGGCTACACCTTC
TRBJ2-1	-	TRBV27	-	CASSFRGTGSYNEQFF	TGTGCCAGCAGTTTCCGAGGAACGGGCTCCTACAATGAGCAGTTCTTC
TRBJ1-2	-	TRBV20-1	-	CSARARDGSNFYGYTF	TGCAGTGCTAGAGCCCGGGATGGTTCGAACTTCTATGGCTACACCTTC
TRBJ2-3	few	TRBV7-6	TRBD2	CASSLGGRGVTDTQYF	TGTGCCAGCAGCTTAGGGGGGCGGGGGGTCACAGATACGCAGTATTTT
TRBJ2-1	once	TRBV5-4	-	CASRERGSDEQFF	TGTGCCAGCAGAGAGAGAGGGAGCGATGAGCAGTTCTTC
TRBJ1-5	-	TRBV10-3	-	CATKGYNQPQHF	TGTGCCACCAAAGGGTACAATCAGCCCCAGCATTTT
TRBJ2-3	many	TRBV7-2	-	CASCERGWTDTQYF	TGTGCCAGCTGCGAGAGGGGGTGGACAGATACGCAGTATTTT
TRBJ2-3	many	TRBV7-9	-	CASRNTDTSATDTQYF	TGTGCCAGCAGGAATACGGACACCTCAGCCACAGATACGCAGTATTTT
TRBJ1-1	-	TRBV5-6	TRBD1	CASSAPGGPGTEAFF	TGTGCCAGCAGCGCCCCAGGGGGCCCGGGCACTGAAGCTTTCTTT
TRBJ2-1	many	TRBV19	-	CASSMSSSSYNEQFF	TGTGCCAGTAGTATGAGCTCAAGCTCCTACAATGAGCAGTTCTTC
TRBJ1-1	many	TRBV7-8	-	CASSPKGGLRNTEAFF	TGTGCCAGCAGCCCGAAAGGGGGGCTGAGGAACACTGAAGCTTTCTTT
TRBJ2-1	-	TRBV27	-	CASKPTSYNEQFF	TGTGCCAGCAAGCCGACCAGCTACAATGAGCAGTTCTTC
TRBJ1-2	few	TRBV6-6	-	CASSYSTKSYTF	TGTGCCAGCAGTTACTCTACGAAAAGCTACACCTTC
TRBJ1-5	few	TRBV19	-	CASSIAGSAQPQHF	TGTGCCAGTAGTATCGCGGGGTCGGCTCAGCCCCAGCATTTT
TRBJ2-4	many	TRBV6-1	-	CASSTVAKNIQYF	TGTGCCAGCAGTACGGTAGCCAAAAACATTCAGTACTTC
TRBJ2-3	few	TRBV7-6	TRBD1	CASSSRDRDISYQPDTQYF	TGTGCCAGCAGCAGCCGGGACAGGGACATATCATATCAGCCAGATACGCAGTATTTT